This T cell receptor (beta chain) is from a study of T cells after yellow fever vaccination. Study-wide background: Fractions low in cell number were prepared with SMART-Seq v4 Ultra Low Input.

General observations from the study: Abundant contaminating clonotypes from the bulk population could appear in FACS-sorted repertoires. Detected again after the booster were most primary-vaccination clones, at 95% to 96% CD4 and 70% to 90% CD8.

This clonotype has more than one count but fewer than ten. Germline V lookup: CDR1 SGHVS, CDR2 FQNEAQ. V trimming: 4 bases; J trimming: 6 bases; junction bases outside the gene matches: 12. This CDR3 has 17 residues. TCR cDNA, made by 5'RACE template switching, carried an added universal primer site and UMIs. In TCRdb, the 5' RACE reads were re-called with MiXCR into one record per CDR3 protein. This sample carries just under 85,000 distinct CDR3 sequences, roughly 13% of them seen once, and the ten largest clones take around 23%. The source material was CD8+ T cells not binding an NS4B(214-222) dextramer, sorted from PBMCs, sampled around 3 weeks after the first yellow fever vaccination. This clonotype was sampled from a man in his late teens or twenties who received the YFV17D yellow fever vaccine. The rearrangement joins TRBV7-8 to TRBJ1-6; 7 bases are a match to TRBD1. The CDR3 loop is CASSWGSGGDFNSPLHF. The CDR3 nucleotides are TGTGCCAGCAGCTGGGGGTCAGGGGGGGATTTTAATTCACCCCTCCACTTT.